The rows below give T cell receptor beta chains drawn from one sample of a study of cytomegalovirus exposure and HLA in healthy donors. Data came from immunoSEQ multiplex PCR; TCRdb stores just in-frame clones and leaves some out. Of 150,000 to 250,000 clones in the sample, around 80% are singletons; the top ten hold roughly 1.2%. The sequenced sample was PBMCs. These receptors all stem from a woman aged 25 to 39 in good health and CMV-seronegative. CDR3s leave out the opening cysteine and the closing phenylalanine or tryptophan. Fields, in order: CDR3 length, V gene, CDR3 protein.

len: 14
v_gene: TRBV30
CDR3aa: AWSVRRGAANTEAF

len: 15
v_gene: TRBV4-1
CDR3aa: ASSPTEDSSGANVLT

len: 12
v_gene: TRBV19
CDR3aa: ASSIGHAGDEQY

len: 17
v_gene: TRBV7-3
CDR3aa: ASSPTGQGSISGANVLT

len: 13
v_gene: TRBV29-1
CDR3aa: SVKPSGGFSDIQY

len: 16
v_gene: TRBV7-3
CDR3aa: ASSQLTIRQGGTGELF

len: 12
v_gene: TRBV19
CDR3aa: ASSMSTGTYEQY

len: 12
v_gene: TRBV6-5
CDR3aa: ASSYSLSGDQAF

len: 14
v_gene: TRBV6-1
CDR3aa: ASSDAPAGLKETQY

len: 14
v_gene: TRBV6-1
CDR3aa: ASSEAKGRTNSPLH

len: 12
v_gene: TRBV13
CDR3aa: ASSFSGSGNTIY

len: 12
v_gene: TRBV5-1
CDR3aa: ASSESAGNNEQF

len: 11
v_gene: TRBV29-1
CDR3aa: SIETGGEETQY

len: 14
v_gene: TRBV5-4
CDR3aa: ASSPEGGGLKYTQY

len: 12
v_gene: TRBV5-1
CDR3aa: ASSLGQIFYEQY

len: 14
v_gene: TRBV27
CDR3aa: ASSRSRGSSYNEQF

len: 12
v_gene: TRBV28
CDR3aa: ASSPRQGNSPLH

len: 13
v_gene: TRBV25-1
CDR3aa: ASSDKQGGHYEQY

len: 13
v_gene: TRBV6-5
CDR3aa: ASRRQGVSNQPQH

len: 15
v_gene: TRBV5-4
CDR3aa: ASSLEGWGREAYEQY

len: 11
v_gene: TRBV7-9
CDR3aa: ASSLGLVNGYT

len: 13
v_gene: TRBV15
CDR3aa: ATSRDAGRKEKLF

len: 12
v_gene: TRBV6-5
CDR3aa: ASSVGGGLREQF

len: 13
v_gene: TRBV4-1
CDR3aa: ASSFLQGAWNEQF

len: 13
v_gene: TRBV30
CDR3aa: AWSQGDGSNQPQH

len: 11
v_gene: TRBV5-6
CDR3aa: ASSRGQGYEQY

len: 11
v_gene: TRBV5-1
CDR3aa: ASSLGTVTEAF

len: 10
v_gene: TRBV28
CDR3aa: ASSATRYEQY

len: 11
v_gene: TRBV5-1
CDR3aa: ASSLTSYNEQF

len: 13
v_gene: TRBV19
CDR3aa: ASSYGAGSTDTQY

len: 12
v_gene: TRBV6-5
CDR3aa: ASSLDRVYSGYT

len: 10
v_gene: TRBV6-1
CDR3aa: ASSWDTAGYT

len: 13
v_gene: TRBV5-1
CDR3aa: ASSLVQGYTGELF

len: 12
v_gene: TRBV5-1
CDR3aa: ASSLGGRENEQF

len: 13
v_gene: TRBV27
CDR3aa: ASSPYTGNLYEQY

len: 11
v_gene: TRBV29-1
CDR3aa: SVEGGQGRTQY

len: 13
v_gene: TRBV5-1
CDR3aa: ASSRDRPNTGELF

len: 12
v_gene: TRBV5-6
CDR3aa: ASSIGQGQNEQF

len: 17
v_gene: TRBV4-2
CDR3aa: ASSQDNPYSSTVNTEAF

len: 13
v_gene: TRBV30
CDR3aa: AWGPGQGRQETQY

len: 14
v_gene: TRBV5-1
CDR3aa: ASSSGQEVHSSPLH

len: 11
v_gene: TRBV6-1
CDR3aa: ASSTQGTYEQY

len: 13
v_gene: TRBV6-5
CDR3aa: ASSSRGLSNTEAF

len: 12
v_gene: TRBV6-1
CDR3aa: ASSRDRDTGELF

len: 10
v_gene: TRBV19
CDR3aa: ATRTATYGYT

len: 11
v_gene: TRBV28
CDR3aa: ASSLQGHYGYT

len: 12
v_gene: TRBV9
CDR3aa: ASSGGQGIETQY

len: 12
v_gene: TRBV6-1
CDR3aa: ASSRQGTGLGYT

len: 11
v_gene: TRBV5-6
CDR3aa: ASSFSGIYEQY

len: 13
v_gene: TRBV30
CDR3aa: AWSYNRGRGEKLF

len: 15
v_gene: TRBV27
CDR3aa: ASSLEHRTSGRSRKF